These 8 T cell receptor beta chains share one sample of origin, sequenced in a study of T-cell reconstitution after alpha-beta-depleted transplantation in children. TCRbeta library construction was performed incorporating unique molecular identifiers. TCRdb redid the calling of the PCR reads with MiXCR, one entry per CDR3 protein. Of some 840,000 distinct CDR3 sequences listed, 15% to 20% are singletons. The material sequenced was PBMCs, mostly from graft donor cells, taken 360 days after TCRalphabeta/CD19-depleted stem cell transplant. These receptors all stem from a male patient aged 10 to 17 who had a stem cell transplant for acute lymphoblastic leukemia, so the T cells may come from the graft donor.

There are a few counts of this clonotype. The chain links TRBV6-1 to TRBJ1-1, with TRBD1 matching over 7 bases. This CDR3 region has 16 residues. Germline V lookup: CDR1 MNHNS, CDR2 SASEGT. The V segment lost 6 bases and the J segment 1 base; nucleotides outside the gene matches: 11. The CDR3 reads CASSPTGASPNTEAFF. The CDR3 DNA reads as TGTGCCAGCAGCCCCACAGGGGCCTCCCCGAACACTGAAGCTTTCTTT.

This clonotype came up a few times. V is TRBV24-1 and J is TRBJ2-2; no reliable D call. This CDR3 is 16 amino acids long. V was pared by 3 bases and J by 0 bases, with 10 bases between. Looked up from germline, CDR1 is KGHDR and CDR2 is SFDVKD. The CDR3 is CATSDEGGTNTGELFF. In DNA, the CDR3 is TGTGCCACCAGTGATGAAGGCGGCACGAACACCGGGGAGCTGTTTTTT.

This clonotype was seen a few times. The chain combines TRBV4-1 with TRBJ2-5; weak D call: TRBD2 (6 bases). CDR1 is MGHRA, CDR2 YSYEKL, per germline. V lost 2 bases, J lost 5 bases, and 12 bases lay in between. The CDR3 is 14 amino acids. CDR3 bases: TGCGCCAGCAGCCAACCACTAGCCGGGGAGACCCAGTACTTC. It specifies CASSQPLAGETQYF.

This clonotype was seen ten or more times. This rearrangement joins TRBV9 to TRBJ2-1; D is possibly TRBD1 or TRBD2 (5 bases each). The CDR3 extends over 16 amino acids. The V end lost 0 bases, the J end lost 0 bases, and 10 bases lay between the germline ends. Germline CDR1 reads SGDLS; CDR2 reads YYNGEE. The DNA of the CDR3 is TGTGCCAGCAGCGTAGTGGGACCTAGCTCCTACAATGAGCAGTTCTTC. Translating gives CASSVVGPSSYNEQFF.

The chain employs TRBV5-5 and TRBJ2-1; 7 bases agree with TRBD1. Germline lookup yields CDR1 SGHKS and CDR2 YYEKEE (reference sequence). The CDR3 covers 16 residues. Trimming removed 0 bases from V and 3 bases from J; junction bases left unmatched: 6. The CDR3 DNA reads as TGTGCCAGCAGCTTGGTCTCACAGGGGTACTACAATGAGCAGTTCTTC. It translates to CASSLVSQGYYNEQFF. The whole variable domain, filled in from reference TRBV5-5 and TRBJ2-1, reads DAGVTQSPTHLIKTRGQQVTLRCSPISGHKSVSWYQQVLGQGPQFIFQYYEKEERGRGNFPDRFSARQFPNYSSELNVNALLLGDSALYLCASSLVSQGYYNEQFFGPGTRLTVL.

The CDR3 sequence is CASSRIKREGTNTEAFF. The CDR3 bases are TGTGCCAGCAGCCGGATTAAAAGGGAGGGAACGAACACTGAAGCTTTCTTT. The genes are TRBV2 and TRBJ1-1; D gene uncertain. Germline V lookup: CDR1 SNHLY, CDR2 FYNNEI. The CDR3 is made up of 17 amino acids. The V and J ends lost 6 bases and 1 base respectively, with 21 bases between them.

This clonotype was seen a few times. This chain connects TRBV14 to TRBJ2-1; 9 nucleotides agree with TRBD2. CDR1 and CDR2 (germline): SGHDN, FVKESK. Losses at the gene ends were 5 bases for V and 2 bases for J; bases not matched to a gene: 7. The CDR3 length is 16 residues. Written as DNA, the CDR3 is TGTGCCAGCAGCGACGTAGCGGGAGCAACCTACAATGAGCAGTTCTTC. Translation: CASSDVAGATYNEQFF.

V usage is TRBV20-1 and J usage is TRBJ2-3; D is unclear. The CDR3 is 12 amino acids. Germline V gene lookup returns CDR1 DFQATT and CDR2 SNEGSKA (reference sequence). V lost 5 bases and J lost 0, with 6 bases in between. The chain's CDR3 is CSAPTSTDTQYF. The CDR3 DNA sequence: TGCAGTGCTCCCACTAGCACAGATACGCAGTATTTT.